This T cell receptor (beta chain) was retrieved from a study of cytomegalovirus exposure and HLA in healthy donors. On this clone: Its antigen remains unknown.

The PCR made use of 60 Vbeta and 13 Jbeta primers. Profiling relied on immunoSEQ multiplex PCR, and the TCRdb table lists in-frame clones only, not all of them. The sample lists approximately 220,000 clones, around four fifths occurring once. Overall study results and limits: For most subjects, TCR beta sequences were reported to predict HLA-A and HLA-B alleles with accuracy. One cluster of highly shared sequence variants probably arose as a sequencing artifact. Across donors, sequencing depth was assumed by presence/absence analyses to be roughly uniform.

V was pared by 5 bases and J by 1 base, with 4 bases of the junction left unmatched. Germline CDR1 and CDR2: SEHNR and FQNEAQ (reference sequence). The CDR3 sequence is 16 residues long. The V gene is TRBV7-9, the J gene TRBJ2-2; 10 bases line up with TRBD2. This clonotype was sampled from a boy aged 2 to 9 in good health and CMV-seronegative. Source material: PBMCs. The CDR3 DNA reads as TGTGCCAGCAGCCTCGGACTAGCGGAGAACACCGGGGAGCTGTTTTTT. It is translated as CASSLGLAENTGELFF.